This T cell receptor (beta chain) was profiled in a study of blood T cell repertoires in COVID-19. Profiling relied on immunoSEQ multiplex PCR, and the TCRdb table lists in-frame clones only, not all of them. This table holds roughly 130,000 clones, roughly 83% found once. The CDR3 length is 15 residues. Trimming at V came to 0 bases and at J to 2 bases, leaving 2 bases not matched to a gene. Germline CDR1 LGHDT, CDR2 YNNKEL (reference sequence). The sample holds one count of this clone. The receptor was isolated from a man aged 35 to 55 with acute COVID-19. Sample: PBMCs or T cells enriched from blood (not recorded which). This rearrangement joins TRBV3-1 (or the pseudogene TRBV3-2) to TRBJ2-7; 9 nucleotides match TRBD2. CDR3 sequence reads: CASSQEIAGAYEQYF. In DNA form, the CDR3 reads TGTGCCAGCAGCCAAGAAATAGCGGGGGCCTACGAGCAGTACTTC.